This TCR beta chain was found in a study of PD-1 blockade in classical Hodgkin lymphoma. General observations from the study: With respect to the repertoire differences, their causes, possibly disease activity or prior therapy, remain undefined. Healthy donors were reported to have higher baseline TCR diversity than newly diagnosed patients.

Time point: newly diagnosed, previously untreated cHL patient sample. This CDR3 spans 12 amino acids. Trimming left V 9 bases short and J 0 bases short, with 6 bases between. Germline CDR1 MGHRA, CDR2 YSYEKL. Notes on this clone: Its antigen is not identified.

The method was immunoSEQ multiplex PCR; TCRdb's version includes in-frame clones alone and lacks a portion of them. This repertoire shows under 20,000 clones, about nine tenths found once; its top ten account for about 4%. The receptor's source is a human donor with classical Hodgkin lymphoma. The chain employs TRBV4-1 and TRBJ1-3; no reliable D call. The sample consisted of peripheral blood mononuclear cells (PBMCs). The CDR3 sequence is CASKSSGNTIYF. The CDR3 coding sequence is TGCGCCAGTAAAAGCTCTGGAAACACCATATATTTT.